This record concerns one T cell receptor (beta chain) sequence. V lost 7 bases and J lost 4; bases outside the gene matches: 13. Per the germline V gene, CDR1 is MNHNY and CDR2 is SVGAGI (reference sequence). The CDR3 has 15 amino acids. This record comes from a study of PD-L1 blockade in urothelial cancer. The protocol was immunoSEQ multiplex PCR, while the TCRdb copy is restricted to in-frame clones and leaves out a portion. The sample contains about 24,000 clones, around nine tenths of which appear only once. Sequences were derived from PBMCs, sampled around atezolizumab (anti-PD-L1) treatment. The chain employs TRBV6-6 and TRBJ2-7; 7 nucleotides align to TRBD1. The receptor was derived from a man aged 45-60 years with urothelial cancer. This chain's CDR3 is CASKGGRNLEYEQYF. The CDR3 DNA sequence: TGTGCCAGCAAAGGGGGCAGGAACCTTGAATACGAGCAGTACTTC.